This is a list of T cell receptor beta chains from one sample in a study of blood T cell repertoires in COVID-19. Profiled with immunoSEQ multiplex PCR; TCRdb holds only in-frame clones, not every one. This table has about 140,000 clones, 70% to 80% appearing once. Sample: peripheral blood. The origin of the receptors is an elderly woman with active or convalescent COVID-19. CDR3s include the opening cysteine and the closing phenylalanine or tryptophan. A D gene is named only where the DNA matches it firmly. Only part of the rows carry a size: once, few, many, or a class if the clone is expanded.

j_call,clone_size,v_call,d_call,cdr3_aa,cdr3_nt
TRBJ2-2,-,TRBV11-2,TRBD1,CASSLGQIITGELFF,TGTGCCAGCAGCCTGGGACAGATTATCACCGGGGAGCTGTTTTTT
TRBJ1-6,-,TRBV5-8,-,CASSGPGSSYNSPLHF,TGTGCCAGCAGCGGACCCGGGAGCTCCTATAATTCACCCCTCCACTTT
TRBJ2-2,-,TRBV3-1/TRBV3-2,-,CASSQDYRGGGITGELFF,TGTGCCAGCAGCCAAGATTACAGGGGGGGAGGGATCACCGGGGAGCTGTTTTTT
TRBJ1-4,-,TRBV5-1,-,CASSYGGQSFNEKLFF,TGCGCCAGCAGTTATGGCGGACAGTCTTTTAATGAAAAACTGTTTTTT
TRBJ2-1,-,TRBV29-1,-,CSVEDPPTGGARTDEQFF,TGCAGCGTTGAAGATCCTCCGACGGGGGGCGCCAGGACTGATGAGCAGTTCTTC
TRBJ2-1,-,TRBV29-1,-,CSVGTQRGNEQFF,TGCAGCGTTGGGACACAACGTGGCAATGAGCAGTTCTTC
TRBJ1-1,-,TRBV6-2/TRBV6-3,-,CASSYRQGPIENTEAFF,TGTGCCAGCAGTTACCGGCAGGGGCCAATTGAGAACACTGAAGCTTTCTTT
TRBJ2-6,few,TRBV7-9,-,CASSFHNSGANVLTF,TGTGCCAGCAGCTTCCACAACTCTGGGGCCAACGTCCTGACTTTC
TRBJ1-4,-,TRBV28,-,CASSALLIEKLFF,TGTGCCAGCAGTGCCTTGCTAATTGAAAAACTGTTTTTT
TRBJ1-2,-,TRBV19,-,CASKGTGSGYGYTF,TGTGCCAGTAAGGGTACAGGGAGTGGATATGGCTACACCTTC
TRBJ1-1,-,TRBV4-2,-,CASSQDVPDEAFF,TGTGCCAGCAGCCAAGATGTTCCAGATGAAGCTTTCTTT
TRBJ1-2,-,TRBV12-3/TRBV12-4,-,CASSFQGNYGYTF,TGTGCCAGCAGTTTTCAGGGGAACTATGGCTACACCTTC
TRBJ2-7,-,TRBV28,-,CASTVGGHSRQYF,TGTGCCAGCACCGTTGGGGGACATTCACGACAGTACTTC
TRBJ2-2,-,TRBV30,TRBD2,CASKWGLAVTGELFF,TGTGCCAGCAAATGGGGACTAGCGGTAACCGGGGAGCTGTTTTTT
TRBJ2-7,-,TRBV19,-,CASTARSMRGGLYEQYF,TGTGCCAGTACGGCTCGGTCCATGAGGGGGGGCCTCTACGAGCAGTACTTC
TRBJ1-1,-,TRBV10-2,TRBD1,CASTPGQHLMNTEAFF,TGCGCCAGCACCCCGGGACAGCATTTAATGAACACTGAAGCTTTCTTT
TRBJ1-2,-,TRBV13,TRBD1,CASSLRDRGLSNYGYTF,TGTGCCAGCAGCCTCCGGGACAGGGGTCTCAGTAACTATGGCTACACCTTC